This T cell receptor (beta chain) derives from a study of CD8+CD57+ T cells in acquired aplastic anemia (dated by TCRdb to the late 2010s). The study in broad terms: Extracted DNA from sorted CD4+ and CD8+ cells averaged around 2.9 ug, ranging from roughly 0.17 to 27.4 ug. A CD8+CD57+ expansion meant a frequency higher than the mean frequency seen in healthy subjects.

TCR beta VDJ combination and CDR3 sequence profiling used genomic DNA as the template. An Illumina HiSeq 2000 was used for TCR repertoire sequencing. As for how the authors treated the data: Repertoire assessment relied on Simpson's diversity index, CDR3 size and DJ length profiles, and TRBV/TRBJ rearrangement plots. Whichever DNA sequence was most abundant in the deep sequencing data was defined as the immunodominant clone. CDR3 amino acid sequences were checked for sharing across subjects and were also compared against the VDJdb database and published repertoires. TCRdb redid the processing of the public reads, applying fastp at Q25 and MiXCR, and retained in-frame beta chains. Duplicate CDR3 protein sequences are folded into a single record with the most common DNA and genes. TCRdb's processing, not the authors' own work, is the source of the V and J calls. For this sample the table gives roughly 280,000 distinct CDR3 sequences, of which about three fifths were detected only once. The ten largest clones capture around 1.3% of the sample.

A few counts support this clonotype. No antigen is known for it. No quality values exist for individual bases; no much larger clone is one base distant. Patients chosen for sequencing had shown expansion of CD8+CD57+ cells by flow cytometry. Every patient had severe acquired aplastic anemia, diagnosed using the International Study of Aplastic Anemia and Agranulocytosis and Camitta criteria. Patients had received no therapy at the time of blood sampling. In the study, sorted CD4+ and CD8+ blood T cells from patients with severe aplastic anemia and from healthy subjects underwent deep sequencing of TCR repertoires. Patients were enrolled in the USA under clinicaltrials.gov protocols 00001620, 01623167, 00001397, 00071045, 00081523 and 00961064. Ficoll-Paque density gradient centrifugation was used to isolate peripheral blood mononuclear cells. Before DNA extraction, CD4+ and CD8+ T cells were sorted by FACS or by magnetic beads.

The germline V gene provides CDR1 SGDLS and CDR2 YYNGEE. At the junction V is shortened by 0 bases and J by 0 bases; bases outside the gene matches: 10. The CDR3 has 20 amino acids, counting the end cysteine and phenylalanine. The sequence is cut down to CDR3 DNA, 60 bases in frame from base 1. Summary of the overall study and its limitations: Roughly 31 CD8+ CDR3 sequences were shared between patients and controls but appeared highly expressed in patients and within their immunodominant clones. Patients and healthy controls showed no significant difference in CD8+ Simpson's diversity (P=0.060).

Rearrangement joined TRBV9 to TRBJ2-2; the junction holds 11 bases that match TRBD2. This TCR derives from a human donor with aplastic anemia. The sequenced sample consisted of sorted CD4+, CD8+, or CD8+CD57+ T cells (not recorded which) from PBMCs. The nucleotide sequence is given as TGTGCCAGCAGCGTAGCCCCCGGGACTAGCGGTGGCGCGAACACCGGGGAGCTGTTTTTT. This encodes CASSVAPGTSGGANTGELFF.